This entry concerns a single T cell receptor beta chain. What this receptor recognizes is not known. Gene names and germline sequences here are the mouse ones. The read ends 1 residue early relative to the CDR3; the germline J gene fills the gap. The data were taken from a study of tissue T cells after allogeneic stem cell transplantation (dated 2022 in TCRdb). The study in broad terms: Using research autopsies of patients with and without GVHD, plus mouse models of GVHD, the study profiled TCR beta repertoires across many tissues. The human arm was conducted as a prospective observational study, and neither blinding nor randomization was performed.

Library creation used the immunoSEQ multiplex PCR assay. Adaptive Biotechnologies performed the TCRbeta CDR3 sequencing at survey depth and reported CDR3 sequences, V/J genes, productive frequency and template counts. TCR beta CDR3 regions were amplified from genomic DNA instead of RNA. As for the authors' bioinformatics: Jensen-Shannon divergence served to quantify pairwise repertoire overlap between tissues, with 0 meaning identical and 1 meaning complete divergence. Tissues were clustered by single-linkage agglomerative hierarchical clustering of pairwise JSD values and displayed as dendrograms. GLIPH2 was run on all patient samples with simulation_depth 1000, kmer_min_depth 3, cdr3_length_cutoff 8, keeping groups with more than two unique CDR3s. A standardized tissue-overlap score extrapolated Jaccard GLIPH-group overlap across patients to a standard repertoire size of 1000 clones. Linear mixed-effect models, with tissue as a fixed effect and individual as a random effect, were used to test how diversity related to clinical or experimental variables. TCRdb took this table from immuneACCESS and kept in-frame rearrangements with V and J called. Such tables lack part of the clones; where checked against another copy, unresolved V genes explain under half of the gap, and the rest is unexplained. That table supplies the V and J calls and clone size; D and trimming were determined from the DNA. Recorded for this sample are several thousand clones; roughly 40% of them occurred a single time. The top ten clonotypes cover 24% of the sample.

The sample's time point, from its label and the paper: mouse harvest day 14 after allogeneic transplant. Each mouse graft consisted of 10^7 T-cell-depleted bone marrow cells plus 10^6 splenic CD5+ T cells and was given by tail vein injection. Mouse GVHD was modeled in a major MHC-mismatch B6 (H2b) into BALB/c (H2d) model, with tissues profiled at day 7 or 14. Mouse tissues and retro-orbital blood were harvested on day 7 or 14 post-transplant using separate sterile tools per animal; livers were flushed beforehand. Before genomic DNA isolation with the DNeasy Blood & Tissue Kit, mouse tissues were minced with razor blades in buffered saline. Here is what the overall study found, with its caveats: Only a few T cell clones appeared in more than one patient, yet motif-based clustering showed tissue-specific repertoire signatures that were shared between patients. Which tissue TCRs were alloreactive or antigen-specific was not determined in the study, and some of the clones might have been host cells that persisted. In both patients and mice, only a limited portion of the TCR repertoire detected in tissues was captured by blood and spleen T cells. The patient cohort was small and varied clinically, and sampling depth was recognized as a limitation. Within patients, how anatomically similar the tissues were was a key factor in shaping TCR repertoire composition, regardless of disease or transplant status.

From the cysteine through the phenylalanine, the CDR3 covers 15 amino acids. The CDR3 was read in part: 42 bases, with the frame set at base 1. Clipping removes 0 bases from V and 5 bases from J, with 4 as the unmatched junction base count. CDR1 and CDR2 were assigned from the germline V gene as SGHSN and HYEKVE. This TCR derives from a female BALB/c mouse given C57BL/6 T cells with graft-versus-host disease after an allogeneic hematopoietic cell transplant. The chain is assembled from TRBV12-1 and TRBJ2-4, with 10 central nucleotides matching TRBD1. Sequencing input: gut tissue. The sequenced part of the CDR3 DNA is TGTGCCAGCTCTCTCGACAGGGGGCGGGGAAACACCTTGTAC. Its protein reads: CASSLDRGRGNTLY. The entire CDR3 reads CASSLDRGRGNTLYF.